The subject of this entry is one TCR beta chain. Its target is unknown. With 5 bases clipped from V and 2 bases from J, the junction kept 4 bases outside the gene matches. Germline V gene sequence: CDR1 LNHDA, CDR2 SQIVND (reference sequence). This CDR3 has 17 residues. This specimen comes from a study of pediatric ulcerative colitis. Sequencing was at survey level. Profiled with immunoSEQ multiplex PCR; TCRdb holds only in-frame clones, not every one. The repertoire consists of tens of thousands of clones, with 77% occurring once and the leading ten covering 5.2%. Study findings and constraints: A couple of rectal clonotypes were found only in ulcerative colitis patients, all of them.

Blood was drawn at the time of colonoscopy. The clonotype was recovered from a boy aged 5-17 years with moderate ulcerative colitis. The sample consisted of blood. The chain uses TRBV19 and TRBJ2-6, with 12 bases aligning to TRBD2. In DNA form, the CDR3 reads TGTGCCAGTAGTCGACCTAGCGGGAGGGCTGGGGCCAACGTCCTGACTTTC. Its protein product is CASSRPSGRAGANVLTF.